This T cell receptor beta chain stems from a study of CD8+ T cells in alopecia areata. Following extraction, RNA underwent reverse transcription to cDNA, which served as the sequencing template. Profiled with immunoSEQ multiplex PCR; TCRdb holds only in-frame clones, not every one. The sample lists 50,000 to 80,000 clones, roughly 46% occurring once. The germline V gene encodes CDR1 SQVTM and CDR2 ANQGSEA. This CDR3 spans 13 amino acids. V lost 1 base and J lost 7, with 14 bases in between. This chain links TRBV29-1 with TRBJ2-7; D is undetermined. Sequences were obtained from NKG2D-low CD8+ T cells sorted from blood. The source is a human donor with alopecia areata. The CDR3 coding sequence is TGCAGCGTTGAAGTTGTTGGAGCAATTGAGCAGTACTTC. This codes for CSVEVVGAIEQYF.